Listed here are 30 T cell receptor beta chains from one sample, sequenced in a study of T cell clonotyping in hematopoietic cell transplantation (TCRdb year 2021). Libraries were built with the immunoSEQ multiplex PCR assay. TCRdb's version of the immuneACCESS table is confined to in-frame rearrangements and falls short of the full clone set. An unresolved V gene accounts for under half of the shortfall where checked; the remainder is of unknown origin. This sample has roughly 49,000 clones in its table, and 86% of those were observed once. The top ten clones comprise 5.5% to 7% of the sample. The time point label, read with the paper, signifies: recipient sample about 28 days before transplant, after cytoreduction. Material: peripheral blood mononuclear cells, obtained before stem cell transplant. The receptor source for this set is a man in his fifties or sixties with biphenotypic leukemia. Some clones in this sample may be carry-over from other donors' samples.

This clone was observed a few times. V gene TRBV27 combines with J gene TRBJ1-4; tentative D call: TRBD1 (6 bases). Germline loops: CDR1 MNHEY, CDR2 SMNVEV (reference sequence). The germline V and J ends were trimmed by 4 bases and 8 bases, with 17 bases remaining between them. This CDR3 spans 15 amino acids. This CDR3 reads CASSSAGQLGEKLFF. The CDR3 bases are TGTGCCAGCAGTTCCGCCGGACAGTTGGGCGAAAAACTGTTTTTT.

The V and J genes are TRBV18 and TRBJ2-7, with 8 bases that match TRBD1. J was trimmed by 3 bases and V by 4 bases; bases with no gene match: 8. The CDR3 is made up of 15 amino acids. Germline V gene lookup returns CDR1 KGHSH and CDR2 LQKENI. CDR3 in DNA: TGTGCCAGCTCACTCGGGACAGGTGGATTCTACGAGCAGTACTTC. This sequence encodes CASSLGTGGFYEQYF.

The chain carries TRBV28 and TRBJ2-7; no clear D gene. This CDR3 is 14 amino acids long. Deletions cut 5 bases from V and 4 bases from J, with 15 bases between. Germline V gene lookup returns CDR1 MDHEN and CDR2 SYDVKM. The CDR3 sequence: CASSPPSADYEQYF. CDR3 sequence (DNA): TGTGCCAGCAGTCCTCCTTCGGCCGATTACGAGCAGTACTTC.

This sequence joins TRBV30 and TRBJ1-1; no clear D gene. Germline V gene lookup returns CDR1 GTSNPN and CDR2 SVGIG (reference sequence). Between the trimmed V and J ends, which lost 5 bases and 0 bases, there was a span of 13 bases. The CDR3 has 14 amino acids. In DNA, the CDR3 is TGTGCCTGGGTCCTTAGGGCAATGAACACTGAAGCTTTCTTT. Amino acids: CAWVLRAMNTEAFF.

This chain uses TRBV5-1 with TRBJ2-7; TRBD1 agrees at 7 bases. Germline-derived CDR1 and CDR2 are SGHRS and YFSETQ. V was pared by 0 bases and J by 2 bases, with 2 bases of the junction left unmatched. The CDR3 runs to 14 residues. The DNA for the CDR3 is TGCGCCAGCAGCTTGGTGACAGGGCCCTACGAGCAGTACTTC. Translating it yields CASSLVTGPYEQYF. Filled out from reference TRBV5-1 and TRBJ2-7, the complete variable domain reads KAGVTQTPRYLIKTRGQQVTLSCSPISGHRSVSWYQQTPGQGLQFLFEYFSETQRNKGNFPGRFSGRQFSNSRSEMNVSTLELGDSALYLCASSLVTGPYEQYFGPGTRLTVT.

The chain links TRBV2 to TRBJ1-1; no reliable D call. The CDR3 loop spans 15 amino acids. The V gene's germline CDR1 is SNHLY and CDR2 FYNNEI. V was trimmed by 4 bases and J by 0 bases, leaving 12 bases between them. The CDR3 nucleotides are TGTGCCAGCAGTGTCGGGCCCAATATGAACACTGAAGCTTTCTTT. Residues: CASSVGPNMNTEAFF.

This clone occurred a few times. CDR3 in amino acids: CASSQPDGIAGVAVTEAFF. CDR3 nucleotides: TGCGCCAGCAGCCAGCCCGACGGGATCGCGGGGGTTGCGGTTACTGAAGCTTTCTTT. The rearrangement uses TRBV4-1 and TRBJ1-1; perhaps TRBD1 as D (5 bases). Germline V gene data show CDR1 as MGHRA and CDR2 as YSYEKL. V lost 3 bases and J 5 bases, leaving 28 bases between the germline ends. The CDR3 has 19 amino acids.

V usage is TRBV6-5 and J usage is TRBJ1-1, with 8 bases lining up with TRBD1. Germline V gene lookup returns CDR1 MNHEY and CDR2 SVGAGI. V gave up 5 bases and J gave up 4 bases; unmatched junction bases: 6. CDR3 length equals 14 residues. CDR3 nucleotides: TGTGCCAGCAGTCCGACAGGGGAAGGCACTGAAGCTTTCTTT. As protein: CASSPTGEGTEAFF.

This sequence joins TRBV6-1 and TRBJ2-2; the match to TRBD1 covers 8 bases. The CDR3 spans 18 residues. V shed 2 bases, J shed 3 bases, and the junction held 11 bases outside the gene matches. Germline assignment: CDR1 MNHNS and CDR2 SASEGT. The CDR3 region has the DNA TGTGCCAGCAGTGAAACCCCACCAGGGGGCGCTTACACCGGGGAGCTGTTTTTT. It specifies CASSETPPGGAYTGELFF.

The chain links TRBV5-4 to TRBJ2-1; D is perhaps TRBD1 or TRBD2 (5 bases each). The V end lost 4 bases, the J end lost 0 bases, and 17 bases lay between the germline ends. The CDR3 extends over 17 amino acids. Germline lookup yields CDR1 SGHNT and CDR2 YYREEE (reference sequence). Here the CDR3 reads CASSRDPSGISYNEQFF. The DNA for the CDR3 is TGTGCCAGCAGCCGGGACCCCTCGGGTATCTCCTACAATGAGCAGTTCTTC.

About this clone: The junction departs from the called germline gene at one end, perhaps through a read error. This rearrangement joins TRBV7-9 to TRBJ1-5; D unclear. The CDR3 is 13 residues long. Germline V gene sequence: CDR1 SEHNR, CDR2 FQNEAQ (reference sequence). In DNA, the CDR3 is TGTGCCAGCAGCGTAGCGGGTGGTCAGCCCCAGCATTTT. Amino acids: CASSVAGGQPQHF. Using reference TRBV7-9 and TRBJ1-5 for the parts outside the CDR3, the full variable domain is DTGVSQNPRHKITKRGQNVTFRCDPISEHNRLYWYRQTLGQGPEFLTYFQNEAQLEKSRLLSDRFSAERPKGSFSTLEIQRTEQGDSAMYLCASSVAGGQPQHFGDGTRLSIL.

The rearrangement joins TRBV25-1 to TRBJ2-1; TRBD2 might be the D (6 bases). From germline, CDR1 is MGHDK and CDR2 SYGVNS. This CDR3 region has 17 residues. V was cut by 3 bases and J by 6 bases, with 21 bases left in between. The chain's CDR3 is CASSEPFREPGFNEQFF. The CDR3 coding sequence is TGTGCCAGCAGTGAGCCGTTCCGGGAGCCGGGCTTCAATGAGCAGTTCTTC.

CDR3 coding DNA: TGTGCCAGCAGTGACGGGGTGGGGGGCACCGGGGAGCTGTTTTTT. Translating gives CASSDGVGGTGELFF. This chain joins TRBV25-1 and TRBJ2-2; tentative D call: TRBD2 (6 bases). V lost 3 bases to trimming and J lost 4 bases, with 12 bases between them. The germline V gene encodes CDR1 MGHDK and CDR2 SYGVNS. The CDR3 sequence is 15 residues long.

The chain joins TRBV28 to TRBJ1-1; perhaps TRBD1 as D (6 bases). The CDR3 is 16 residues long. CDR1 is MDHEN, CDR2 SYDVKM, per germline. With 6 bases removed from V and 4 bases from J, the gap between germline ends came to 21 bases. CDR3 sequence: CASSQNRVGSFTEAFF. The CDR3 bases are TGTGCCAGCAGCCAGAACAGGGTAGGTTCCTTCACTGAAGCTTTCTTT.

This clone was detected only once. The V and J genes are TRBV2 and TRBJ2-5; unclear D gene. Germline CDR1 reads SNHLY; CDR2 reads FYNNEI. Trimming removed 5 bases at V and 5 bases at J, with 9 bases between. The CDR3 sequence is 12 residues long. The CDR3 coding sequence is TGTGCCAGCAGTACTGAGGAGGAGACCCAGTACTTC. Amino acid sequence: CASSTEEETQYF.

The chain joins TRBV29-1 to TRBJ2-7; TRBD2 aligns across 10 bases. Germline-derived CDR1 and CDR2 are SQVTM and ANQGSEA. The CDR3 loop spans 17 amino acids. V dropped 2 bases and J dropped 4; count of bases not matched to a gene: 14. This CDR3 is CSVEPAWGAGGPYEQYF. In nucleotides, the CDR3 is TGCAGCGTTGAACCGGCATGGGGAGCGGGAGGGCCTTACGAGCAGTACTTC.

This clone appeared once. As DNA, the CDR3 is TGTGCCAGCAGCGCGGGGTCGGGTAGGGAAAAACTGTTTTTT. Encoded protein: CASSAGSGREKLFF. V is TRBV5-4 and J is TRBJ1-4; D not certain. Trimming pared 4 bases from V and 8 bases from J, leaving 15 bases between. The CDR3 consists of 14 residues. The germline CDR1 and CDR2 sequences are SGHNT and YYREEE (reference sequence).

The chain joins TRBV27 to TRBJ2-2; 10 nucleotides line up with TRBD2. J was trimmed by 0 bases and V by 7 bases; bases with no gene match: 5. Germline V gives CDR1 MNHEY, CDR2 SMNVEV (reference sequence). The CDR3 contains 16 residues. The CDR3: CASKPSGSSNTGELFF. As DNA, the CDR3 is TGTGCCAGCAAGCCTAGCGGGAGTTCGAACACCGGGGAGCTGTTTTTT.

V usage is TRBV2 and J usage is TRBJ1-5; unclear D gene. The V gene's germline CDR1 is SNHLY and CDR2 FYNNEI. The CDR3 has 14 residues. The V end was cut by 11 bases, the J end by 4 bases, with 18 bases between. CDR3 in DNA: TGTGCCTCCCAGGAGCAGGAGCTGAATCAGCCCCAGCATTTT. Its protein is CASQEQELNQPQHF.

The DNA of the CDR3 is TGTGCCAGCAGCCGAACAGGGGGCGCGGACACCGGGGAGCTGTTTTTT. Translated: CASSRTGGADTGELFF. The chain links TRBV7-9 to TRBJ2-2; 9 positions agree with TRBD1. The CDR3 contains 16 residues. Germline V gene lookup returns CDR1 SEHNR and CDR2 FQNEAQ (reference sequence). The ends lost 5 bases at V and 3 bases at J; junction bases unmatched: 7.

Here the CDR3 reads CASSLDSYSTDTQYF. Written as DNA, the CDR3 is TGCGCCAGCAGCTTAGACAGCTACAGCACAGATACGCAGTATTTT. The chain recombines TRBV5-1 with TRBJ2-3, with D possibly matching TRBD1 (5 bases). V lost 2 bases and J 0 bases, leaving 10 bases between the germline ends. CDR1 is SGHRS, CDR2 YFSETQ, per germline. This CDR3 has 15 residues.

This rearrangement joins TRBV7-8 to TRBJ2-7; the D gene is possibly TRBD2 (6 bases). The CDR3 spans 14 residues. Trimming left V 5 bases short and J 3 bases short, with 14 bases between. The germline V gene encodes CDR1 SGHVS and CDR2 FQNEAQ. The CDR3 DNA sequence: TGTGCCAGCAGCGGCGGGACTGCCGGCTACGAGCAGTACTTC. This gives the protein CASSGGTAGYEQYF.

The chain recombines TRBV11-2 with TRBJ2-7, with 8 bases lining up with TRBD2. The CDR3 is made up of 16 amino acids. Germline V gene data show CDR1 as SGHAT and CDR2 as FQNNGV. With V trimmed by 1 base and J by 5 bases, 10 bases remained unmatched. DNA for the CDR3: TGTGCCAGCAGCTTAGGCGGTGGTAGCGGGAACCACGAGCAGTACTTC. It specifies CASSLGGGSGNHEQYF.

This clone was counted a single time. The chain recombines TRBV7-6 with TRBJ2-7, with 11 bases that match TRBD2. Germline trimming cut 5 bases from V and 6 bases from J; bases unmatched to any gene: 9. CDR3 size: 15 residues. Looked up from germline, CDR1 is SGHVS and CDR2 is FNYEAQ. The CDR3 sequence: CASSLIAGGASEQYF. The CDR3 bases are TGTGCCAGCAGCCTAATAGCGGGAGGGGCCTCCGAGCAGTACTTC.

The chain combines TRBV19 with TRBJ1-5, with TRBD1 identical over 9 bases. Trimming cost V 5 bases and J 1 base; bases outside gene matches: 6. Germline V gene data show CDR1 as LNHDA and CDR2 as SQIVND (reference sequence). The CDR3 has 16 residues. CDR3 loop: CASSPSDRGSNQPQHF. Written as DNA, the CDR3 is TGTGCCAGTAGTCCTTCGGACAGGGGAAGCAATCAGCCCCAGCATTTT.

The chain joins TRBV18 to TRBJ1-1, with unresolved D. V lost 3 bases to trimming and J lost 3 bases, with 8 bases between them. The CDR3 covers 13 residues. Germline CDR1 is KGHSH and CDR2 is LQKENI. Written as DNA, the CDR3 is TGTGCCAGCTCACCCTTGAGGGACACTGAAGCTTTCTTT. It yields the protein CASSPLRDTEAFF.

A single count supports this clone. The V call is TRBV7-2, the J call TRBJ1-5; D is uncertain. Trimming shortened V by 5 bases and J by 4 bases, and 12 bases separated the two germline ends. Germline CDR1 SGHTA, CDR2 FQGNSA. This CDR3 is built from 14 residues. This CDR3 is CASSQSGMNQPQHF. CDR3 sequence (DNA): TGTGCCAGCAGCCAATCTGGGATGAATCAGCCCCAGCATTTT.

This clone was seen only once. V is TRBV9 and J is TRBJ2-4; TRBD1 matches 8 bases. The J segment lost 7 bases and the V segment lost 3 bases, leaving 6 bases of the junction unmatched. Germline V gene data show CDR1 as SGDLS and CDR2 as YYNGEE. The CDR3 has 14 residues. As DNA, the CDR3 is TGTGCCAGCAGCGCAGGGACAGGCGGTAACATTCAGTACTTC. The encoded protein is CASSAGTGGNIQYF.

The chain couples TRBV28 to TRBJ2-7; D is ambiguous. CDR3 length: 13 residues. The germline V gene has CDR1 MDHEN and CDR2 SYDVKM. The V and J ends lost 5 bases and 2 bases respectively, with 10 bases between them. CDR3 DNA: TGTGCCAGCAGTGGCCAGCCAACCTACGAGCAGTACTTC. Protein: CASSGQPTYEQYF.

The chain employs TRBV10-3 and TRBJ2-7; possible D gene TRBD1, 5 bases. From germline, CDR1 is ENHRY and CDR2 SYGVKD. V lost 7 bases to trimming and J lost 6 bases, with 13 bases between them. This CDR3 region has 12 residues. The CDR3 loop reads CAITAREGEQYF. CDR3 DNA sequence: TGTGCCATCACCGCCAGGGAAGGCGAGCAGTACTTC.